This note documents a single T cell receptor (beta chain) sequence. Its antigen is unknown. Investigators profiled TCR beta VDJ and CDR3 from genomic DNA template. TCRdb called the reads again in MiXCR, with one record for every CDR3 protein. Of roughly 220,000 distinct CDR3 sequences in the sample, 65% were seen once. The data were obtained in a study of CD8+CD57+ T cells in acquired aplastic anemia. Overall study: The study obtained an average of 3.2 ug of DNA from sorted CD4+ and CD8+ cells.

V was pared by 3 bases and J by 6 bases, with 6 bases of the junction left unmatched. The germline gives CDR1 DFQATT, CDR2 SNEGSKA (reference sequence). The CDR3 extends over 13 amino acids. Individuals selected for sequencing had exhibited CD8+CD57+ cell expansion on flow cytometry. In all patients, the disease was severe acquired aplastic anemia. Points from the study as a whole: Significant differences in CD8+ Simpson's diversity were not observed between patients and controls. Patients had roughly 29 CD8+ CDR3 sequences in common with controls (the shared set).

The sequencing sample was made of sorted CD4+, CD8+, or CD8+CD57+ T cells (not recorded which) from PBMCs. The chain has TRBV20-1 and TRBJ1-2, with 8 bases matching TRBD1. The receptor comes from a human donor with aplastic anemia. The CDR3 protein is CSASWQGANGYTF. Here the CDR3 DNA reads TGCAGTGCTAGTTGGCAGGGGGCTAATGGCTACACCTTC.